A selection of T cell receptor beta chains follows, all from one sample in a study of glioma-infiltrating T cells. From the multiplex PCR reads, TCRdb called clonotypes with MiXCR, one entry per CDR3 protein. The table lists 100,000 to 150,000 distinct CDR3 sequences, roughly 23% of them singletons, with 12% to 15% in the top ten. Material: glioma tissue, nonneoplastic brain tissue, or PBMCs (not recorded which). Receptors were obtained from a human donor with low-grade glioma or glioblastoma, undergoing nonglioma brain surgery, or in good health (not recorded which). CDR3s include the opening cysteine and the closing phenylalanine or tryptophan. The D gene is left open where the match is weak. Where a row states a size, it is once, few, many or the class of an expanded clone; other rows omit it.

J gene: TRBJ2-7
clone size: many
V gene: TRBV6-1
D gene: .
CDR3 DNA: TGTGCCAGCAGCCCTGGAGGGGGACGGAACGAGCAGTACTTC
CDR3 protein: CASSPGGGRNEQYF

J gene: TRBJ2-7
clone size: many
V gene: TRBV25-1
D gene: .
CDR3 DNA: TGTGCCAGCAGAGGGCAGAACGAGCAGTACTTC
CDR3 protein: CASRGQNEQYF

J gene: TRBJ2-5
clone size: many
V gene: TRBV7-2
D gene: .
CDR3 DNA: TGTGCCAGCAGCTTAAATCGCGGGATGAGGCAAGAGACCCAGTACTTC
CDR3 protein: CASSLNRGMRQETQYF

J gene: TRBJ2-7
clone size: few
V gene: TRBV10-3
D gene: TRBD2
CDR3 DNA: TGTGCCATCAGTGAACGGACTAGCGGGACCTACGAGCAGTACTTC
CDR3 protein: CAISERTSGTYEQYF

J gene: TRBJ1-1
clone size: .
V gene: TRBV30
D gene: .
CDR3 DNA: TGTGCCTGGAGTATTTTACAGAACACTGAAGCTTTCTTT
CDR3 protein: CAWSILQNTEAFF

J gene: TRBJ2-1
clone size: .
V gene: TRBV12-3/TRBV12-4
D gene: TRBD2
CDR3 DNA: TGTGCCAGAAGGCGGACTAGCAGGAGCTCCTACAAAGAGCAGTTCTTC
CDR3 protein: CARRRTSRSSYKEQFF

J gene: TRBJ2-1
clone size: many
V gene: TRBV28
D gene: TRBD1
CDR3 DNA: TGTGCCAGCAGTCGGGACAGGGCAAATGAGCAGTTCTTC
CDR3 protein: CASSRDRANEQFF

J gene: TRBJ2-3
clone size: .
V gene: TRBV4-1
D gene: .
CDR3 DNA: TGCGCCAGCAGACGCACCCTGAGCATTTGGGCGGACCCCGTTGAGGATACGCAGTATTTT
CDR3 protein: CASRRTLSIWADPVEDTQYF

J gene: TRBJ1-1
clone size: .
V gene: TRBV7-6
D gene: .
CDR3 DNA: TGTGCCAGCAGGGAGACCGGGACGGCGAACACTGAAGCTTTCTTT
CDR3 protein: CASRETGTANTEAFF

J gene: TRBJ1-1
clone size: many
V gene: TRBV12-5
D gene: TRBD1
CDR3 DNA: TGTGCTAGTGGTCTGGGACAGGGTCTATCTTTCTTT
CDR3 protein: CASGLGQGLSFF

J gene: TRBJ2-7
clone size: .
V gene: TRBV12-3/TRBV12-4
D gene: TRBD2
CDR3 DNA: TGTGCCAGCAGGCATGGGACTAGCGGGACCTACGAGCAGTACTTC
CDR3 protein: CASRHGTSGTYEQYF

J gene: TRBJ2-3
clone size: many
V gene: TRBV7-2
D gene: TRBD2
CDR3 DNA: TGTGCCAGCAGCTTCTTAGCGGGAGGATCGGCAGATACGCAGTATTTT
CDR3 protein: CASSFLAGGSADTQYF

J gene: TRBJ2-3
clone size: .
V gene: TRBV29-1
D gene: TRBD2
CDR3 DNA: TGCAGCGGTCGGAGGGCGGGAGATTCGCAGTATTTT
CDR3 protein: CSGRRAGDSQYF

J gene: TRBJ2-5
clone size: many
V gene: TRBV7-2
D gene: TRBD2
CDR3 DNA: TGTGGCACCTCGAGGACTAGCGGTTTCCAAGAGACCCAGTACTTC
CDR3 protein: CGTSRTSGFQETQYF

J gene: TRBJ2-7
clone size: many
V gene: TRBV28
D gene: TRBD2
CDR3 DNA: TGTGCCAGCAGTTTACCCCTAGCGGGGGGCTCCTACGAGCAGTACTTC
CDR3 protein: CASSLPLAGGSYEQYF

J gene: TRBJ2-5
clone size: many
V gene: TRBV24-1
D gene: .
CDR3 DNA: TGTGCCACCAGTGATGCGGGACAGTTCCAAGAGACCCAGTACTTC
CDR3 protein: CATSDAGQFQETQYF

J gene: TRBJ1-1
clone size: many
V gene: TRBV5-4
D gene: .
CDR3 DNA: TGTGCCAGCAGCTTGGACAGGCTGAACACTGAAGCTTTCTTT
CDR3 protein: CASSLDRLNTEAFF

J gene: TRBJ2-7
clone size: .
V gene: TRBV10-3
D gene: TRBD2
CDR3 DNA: TGTGCCATCAGTGAAGGACTAGCGGACTACGAGCAGTACTTC
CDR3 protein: CAISEGLADYEQYF

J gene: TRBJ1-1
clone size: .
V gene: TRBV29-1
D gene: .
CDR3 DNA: TGCAGCGTCGTAGGGACCGCAGGGAACACTGAAGCTTTCTTT
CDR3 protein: CSVVGTAGNTEAFF

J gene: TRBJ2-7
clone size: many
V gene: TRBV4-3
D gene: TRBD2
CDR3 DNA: TGCGCCAGCAGCCCGGGACTAGCGGCCTACGAGCAGTACTTC
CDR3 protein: CASSPGLAAYEQYF

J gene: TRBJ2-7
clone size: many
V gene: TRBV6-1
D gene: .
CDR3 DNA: TGTGCCATCCGGGAGAAGGGCATTCGGGAGCAGTACTTC
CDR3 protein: CAIREKGIREQYF

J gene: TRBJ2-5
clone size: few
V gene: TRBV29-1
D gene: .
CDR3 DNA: TGCAGCGTTGTGGTAGGGCATCAAGAGACCCAGTACTTC
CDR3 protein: CSVVVGHQETQYF

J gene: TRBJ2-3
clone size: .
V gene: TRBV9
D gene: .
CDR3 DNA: TGTGCCAGCAGCCGAGTCTCAGATACGCAGTATTTT
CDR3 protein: CASSRVSDTQYF

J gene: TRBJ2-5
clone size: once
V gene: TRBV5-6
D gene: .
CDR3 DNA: TGTGCCAGCAGCTCGCGGGGGCAAGACCACCAAGAGACCCAGTACTTC
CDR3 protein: CASSSRGQDHQETQYF

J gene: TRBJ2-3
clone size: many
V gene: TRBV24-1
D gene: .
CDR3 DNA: TGTGCCACCAGTGTGTCGGCGGCAGATACGCAGTATTTT
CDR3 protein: CATSVSAADTQYF

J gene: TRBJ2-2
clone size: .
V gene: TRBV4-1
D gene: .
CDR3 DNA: TGCGCCAGCAGCCAAGCGCAACTGCCGAACACCGGGGAGCTGTTTTTT
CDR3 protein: CASSQAQLPNTGELFF

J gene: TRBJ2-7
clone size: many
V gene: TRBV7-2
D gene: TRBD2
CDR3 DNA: TGTGCCAGCAGCTCGCAACCCGGGACTAGCAACGAGCAGTACTTC
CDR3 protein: CASSSQPGTSNEQYF

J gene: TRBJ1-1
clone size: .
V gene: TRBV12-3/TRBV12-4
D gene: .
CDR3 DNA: TGTGCCAACAGTTTATCGGGGGGCGGATTGAACACTGAAGCTTTCTTT
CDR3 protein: CANSLSGGGLNTEAFF

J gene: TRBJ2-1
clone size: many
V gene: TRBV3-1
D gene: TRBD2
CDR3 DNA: TGTGCCAGCAGCCCGATTACTAGCGGGAGGTCCCATGAGCAGTTCTTC
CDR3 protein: CASSPITSGRSHEQFF

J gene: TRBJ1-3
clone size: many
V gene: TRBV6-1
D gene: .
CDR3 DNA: TGTGCCAGCAGCCAGACAGCCTCTGGAAACACCATATATTTT
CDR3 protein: CASSQTASGNTIYF

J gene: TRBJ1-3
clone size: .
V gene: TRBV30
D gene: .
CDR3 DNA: TGTGCCTGGAGTGTGGGCCACTCTGGAAACACCATATATTTT
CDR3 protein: CAWSVGHSGNTIYF

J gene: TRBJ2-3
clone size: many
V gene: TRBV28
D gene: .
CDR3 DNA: TGTGCCAGCAGCGGGAGTTTTACGCAGTATTTT
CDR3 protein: CASSGSFTQYF

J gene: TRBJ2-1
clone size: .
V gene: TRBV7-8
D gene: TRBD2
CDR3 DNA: TGTGCCAGCTATCATAAGCGGGAGGGCGTAAGCTCCTACAATGAGCAGTTCTTC
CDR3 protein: CASYHKREGVSSYNEQFF

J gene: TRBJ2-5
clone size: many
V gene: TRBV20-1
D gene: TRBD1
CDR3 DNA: TGCAGTGCTGCATGGACAGGTCTTGGGCAAGAGACCCAGTACTTC
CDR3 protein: CSAAWTGLGQETQYF

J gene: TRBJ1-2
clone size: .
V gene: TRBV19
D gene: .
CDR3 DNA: TGTGCCAGTAGTAAAGATTTTCCGGAAGGCTACACCTTC
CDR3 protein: CASSKDFPEGYTF

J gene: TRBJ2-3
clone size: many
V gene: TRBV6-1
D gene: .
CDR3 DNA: TGTGCCAGCAACCTCCGGGACACGTTCACAGATACGCAGTATTTT
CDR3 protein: CASNLRDTFTDTQYF

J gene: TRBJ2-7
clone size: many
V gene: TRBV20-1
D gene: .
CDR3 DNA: TGCAGTGCTAGAGGCATGATATCCCCCTACGAGCAGTACTTC
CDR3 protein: CSARGMISPYEQYF

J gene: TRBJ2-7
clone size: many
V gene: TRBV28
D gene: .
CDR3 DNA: TGTGCCAGTACGAACGGGATTTCCTACGAGCAGTACTTC
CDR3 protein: CASTNGISYEQYF

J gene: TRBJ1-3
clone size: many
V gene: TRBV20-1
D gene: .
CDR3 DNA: TGCAGTGCTAGAGATGGCCAGGGATTAAACACCATATATTTT
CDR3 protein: CSARDGQGLNTIYF

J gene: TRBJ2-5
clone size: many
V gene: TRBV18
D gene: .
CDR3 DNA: TGTGCCAGCTCACCCCTGGGTAGCGGCCAAGAGACCCAGTACTTC
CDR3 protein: CASSPLGSGQETQYF

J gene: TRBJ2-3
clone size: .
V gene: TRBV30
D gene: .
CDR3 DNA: TGTGCCTGGAGTCTTTCCCTCCGGATGCAGTATTTT
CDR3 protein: CAWSLSLRMQYF

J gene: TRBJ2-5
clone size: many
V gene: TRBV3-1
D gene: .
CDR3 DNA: TGTGCCAGCAGCCAAGTATCCGGGGTTCAAGAGACCCAGTACTTC
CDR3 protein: CASSQVSGVQETQYF

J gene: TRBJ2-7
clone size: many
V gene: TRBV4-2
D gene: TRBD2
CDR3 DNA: TGTGCCAGCAGCCAAGATGGGACTAGCGGCTCCTACGAGCAGTACTTC
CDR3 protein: CASSQDGTSGSYEQYF

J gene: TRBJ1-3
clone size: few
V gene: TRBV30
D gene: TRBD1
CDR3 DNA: TGTGCCTGGAGTGTAAACAGGGGGCTACACACCATATATTTT
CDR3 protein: CAWSVNRGLHTIYF

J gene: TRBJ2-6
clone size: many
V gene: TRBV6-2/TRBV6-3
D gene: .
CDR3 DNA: TGTGCCAGCAAGTCTAGCCATAATTCTGGGGCCAACGTCCTGACTTTC
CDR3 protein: CASKSSHNSGANVLTF

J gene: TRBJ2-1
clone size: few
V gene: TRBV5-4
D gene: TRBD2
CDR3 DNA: TGTGCCAGCAGCTTTGGAAGCGGGGGGGACTTTCCGCAGTTCTTC
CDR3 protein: CASSFGSGGDFPQFF

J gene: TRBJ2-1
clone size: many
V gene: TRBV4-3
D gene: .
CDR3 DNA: TGCGCCAGCAGCCCCCGGATTACCGGCTCCTACAATGAGCAGTTCTTC
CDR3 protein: CASSPRITGSYNEQFF

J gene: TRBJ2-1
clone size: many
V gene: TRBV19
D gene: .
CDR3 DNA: TGTGCCAGTAGCCTCCCTTGGGGAGCCTCCTACAATGAGCAGTTCTTC
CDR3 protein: CASSLPWGASYNEQFF

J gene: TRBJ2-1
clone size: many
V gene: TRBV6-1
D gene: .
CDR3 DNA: TGTGCCAGCAGTCGTGCGGGGGGGACAGGTTACAATGAGCAGTTCTTC
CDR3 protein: CASSRAGGTGYNEQFF

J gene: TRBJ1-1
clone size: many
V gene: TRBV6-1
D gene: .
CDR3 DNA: TGTGCCACCTCCGAGAGGTACACTGAAGCTTTCTTT
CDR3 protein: CATSERYTEAFF

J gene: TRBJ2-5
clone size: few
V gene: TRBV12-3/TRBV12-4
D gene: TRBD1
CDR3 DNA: TGTGCCAGCAGGGGGACAGCCGGTGGGACCCAGTACTTC
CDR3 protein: CASRGTAGGTQYF

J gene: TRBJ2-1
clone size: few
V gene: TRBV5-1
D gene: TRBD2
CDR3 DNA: TGCGCCAGCAGCCCTACCCCTCCGAGCGGGAGAACCAATGAGCAGTTCTTC
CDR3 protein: CASSPTPPSGRTNEQFF

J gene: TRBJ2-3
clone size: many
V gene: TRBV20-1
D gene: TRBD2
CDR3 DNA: TGCAGTGCCAGGACTAGCGGGAGGTACACAGATACGCAGTATTTT
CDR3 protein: CSARTSGRYTDTQYF

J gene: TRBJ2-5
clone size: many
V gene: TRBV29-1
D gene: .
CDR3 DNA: TGCAGCGTTGACGGGCTCGTGGAGACCCAGTACTTC
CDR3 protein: CSVDGLVETQYF

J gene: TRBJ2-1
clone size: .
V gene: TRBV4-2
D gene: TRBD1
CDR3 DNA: TGTGCCAGCAGCCAAAGATCGACGAAGGACAGGAGAATTTACGAGCAGTTCTTC
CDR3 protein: CASSQRSTKDRRIYEQFF